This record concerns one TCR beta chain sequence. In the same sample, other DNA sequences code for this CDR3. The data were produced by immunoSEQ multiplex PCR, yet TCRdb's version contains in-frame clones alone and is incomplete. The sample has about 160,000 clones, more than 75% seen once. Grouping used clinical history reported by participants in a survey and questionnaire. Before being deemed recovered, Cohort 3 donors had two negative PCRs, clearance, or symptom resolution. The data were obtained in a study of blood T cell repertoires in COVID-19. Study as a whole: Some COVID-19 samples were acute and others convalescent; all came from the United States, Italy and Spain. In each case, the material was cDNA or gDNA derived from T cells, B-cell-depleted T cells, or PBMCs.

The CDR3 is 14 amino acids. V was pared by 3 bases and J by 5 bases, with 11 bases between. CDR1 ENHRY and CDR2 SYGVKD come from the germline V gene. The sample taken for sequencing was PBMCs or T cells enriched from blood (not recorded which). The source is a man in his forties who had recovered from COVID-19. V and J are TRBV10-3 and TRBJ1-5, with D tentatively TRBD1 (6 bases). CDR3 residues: CAISDRGGDQPQHF. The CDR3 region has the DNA TGTGCCATCAGTGACAGAGGGGGGGATCAGCCCCAGCATTTT.